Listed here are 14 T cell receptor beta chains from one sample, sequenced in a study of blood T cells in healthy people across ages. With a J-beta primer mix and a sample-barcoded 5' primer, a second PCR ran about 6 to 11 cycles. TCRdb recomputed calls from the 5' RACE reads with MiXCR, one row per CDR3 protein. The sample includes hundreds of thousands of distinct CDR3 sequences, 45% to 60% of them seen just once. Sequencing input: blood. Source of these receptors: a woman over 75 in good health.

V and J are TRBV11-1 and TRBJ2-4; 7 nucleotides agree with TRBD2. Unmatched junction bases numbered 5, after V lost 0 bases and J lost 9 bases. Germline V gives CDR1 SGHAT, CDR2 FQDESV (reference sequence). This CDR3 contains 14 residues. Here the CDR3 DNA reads TGTGCCAGCAGCTTAGCGGGGAGGGGAGGCATTCAGTACTTC. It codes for CASSLAGRGGIQYF.

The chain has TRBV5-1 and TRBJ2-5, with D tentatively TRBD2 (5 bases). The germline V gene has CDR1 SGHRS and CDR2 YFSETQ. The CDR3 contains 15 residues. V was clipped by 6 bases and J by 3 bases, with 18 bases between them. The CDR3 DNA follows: TGCGCCAGCACTTTGGCCTCAGGAGGAGAAGAGACCCAGTACTTC. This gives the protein CASTLASGGEETQYF.

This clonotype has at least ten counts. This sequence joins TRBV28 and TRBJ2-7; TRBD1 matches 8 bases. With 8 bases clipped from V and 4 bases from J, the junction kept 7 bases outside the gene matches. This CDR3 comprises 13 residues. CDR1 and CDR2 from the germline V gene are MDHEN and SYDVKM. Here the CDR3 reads CASQSGGAYEQYF. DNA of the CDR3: TGTGCCAGCCAATCAGGGGGCGCTTACGAGCAGTACTTC.

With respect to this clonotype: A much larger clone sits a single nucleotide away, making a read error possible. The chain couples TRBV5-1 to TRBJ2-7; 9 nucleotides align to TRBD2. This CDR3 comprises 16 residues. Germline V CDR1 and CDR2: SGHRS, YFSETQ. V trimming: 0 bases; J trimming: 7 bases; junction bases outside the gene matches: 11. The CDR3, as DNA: TGCGCCAGCAGCTTGGTGTCTAGCGGGACATACAATGAGCAGTACTTC. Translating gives CASSLVSSGTYNEQYF.

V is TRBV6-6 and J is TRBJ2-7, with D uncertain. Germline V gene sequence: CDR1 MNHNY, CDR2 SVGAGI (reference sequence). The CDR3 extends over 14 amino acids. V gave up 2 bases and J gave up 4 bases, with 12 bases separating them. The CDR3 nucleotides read TGTGCCAGCAGTTACGGGAAACCTTCATACGAGCAGTACTTC. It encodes CASSYGKPSYEQYF.

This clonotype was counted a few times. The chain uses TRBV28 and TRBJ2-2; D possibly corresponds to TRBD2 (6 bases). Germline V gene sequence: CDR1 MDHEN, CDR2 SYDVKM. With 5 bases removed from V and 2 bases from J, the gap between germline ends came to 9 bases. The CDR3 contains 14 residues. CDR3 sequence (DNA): TGTGCCAGCAGTCTAGCGTACAACACCGGGGAGCTGTTTTTT. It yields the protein CASSLAYNTGELFF. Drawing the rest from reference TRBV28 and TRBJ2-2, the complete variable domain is DVKVTQSSRYLVKRTGEKVFLECVQDMDHENMFWYRQDPGLGLRLIYFSYDVKMKEKGDIPEGYSVSREKKERFSLILESASTNQTSMYLCASSLAYNTGELFFGEGSRLTVL.

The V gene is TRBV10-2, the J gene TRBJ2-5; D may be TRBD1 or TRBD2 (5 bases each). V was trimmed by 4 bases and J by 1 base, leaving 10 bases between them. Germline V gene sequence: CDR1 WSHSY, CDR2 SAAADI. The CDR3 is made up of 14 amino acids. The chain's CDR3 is CASSVNGGQETQYF. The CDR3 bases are TGCGCCAGCAGTGTTAATGGGGGCCAAGAGACCCAGTACTTC.

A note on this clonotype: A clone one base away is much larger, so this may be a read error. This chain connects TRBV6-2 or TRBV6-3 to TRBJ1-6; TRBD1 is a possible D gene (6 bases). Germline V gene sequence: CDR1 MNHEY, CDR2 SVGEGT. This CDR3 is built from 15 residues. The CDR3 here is CASGYGGAFGSPLHF. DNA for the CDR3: TGTGCCAGCGGTTATGGGGGGGCCTTCGGCTCACCCCTCCACTTT.

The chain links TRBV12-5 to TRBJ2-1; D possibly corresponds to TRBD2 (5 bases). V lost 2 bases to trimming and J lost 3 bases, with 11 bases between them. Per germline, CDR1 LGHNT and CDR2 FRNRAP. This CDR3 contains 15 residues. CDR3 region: CASGLKLGYYNEQFF. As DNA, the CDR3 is TGTGCTAGTGGTTTGAAACTAGGTTACTACAATGAGCAGTTCTTC. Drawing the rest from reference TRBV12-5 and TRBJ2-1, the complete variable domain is DARVTQTPRHKVTEMGQEVTMRCQPILGHNTVFWYRQTMMQGLELLAYFRNRAPLDDSGMPKDRFSAEMPDATLATLKIQPSEPRDSAVYFCASGLKLGYYNEQFFGPGTRLTVL.

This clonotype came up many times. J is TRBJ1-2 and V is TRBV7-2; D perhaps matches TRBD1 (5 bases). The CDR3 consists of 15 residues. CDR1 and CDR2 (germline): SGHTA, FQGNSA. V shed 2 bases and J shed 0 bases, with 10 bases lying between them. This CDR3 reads CASSLSPGPNYGYTF. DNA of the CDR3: TGTGCCAGCAGCTTATCACCGGGACCTAACTATGGCTACACCTTC.

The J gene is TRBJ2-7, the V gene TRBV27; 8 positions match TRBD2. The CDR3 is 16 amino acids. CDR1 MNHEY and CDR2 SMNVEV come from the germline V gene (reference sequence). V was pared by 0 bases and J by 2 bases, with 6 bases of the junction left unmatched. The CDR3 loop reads CASSLSAGTRAYEQYF. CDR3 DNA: TGTGCCAGCAGTTTATCCGCGGGGACTAGAGCCTACGAGCAGTACTTC.

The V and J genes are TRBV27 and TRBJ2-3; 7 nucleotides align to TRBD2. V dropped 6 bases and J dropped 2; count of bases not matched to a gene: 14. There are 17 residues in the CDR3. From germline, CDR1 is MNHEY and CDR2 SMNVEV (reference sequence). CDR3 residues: CASSLFASSGSTDTQYF. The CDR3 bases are TGTGCCAGCAGCTTGTTTGCGTCTAGCGGATCCACAGATACGCAGTATTTT.

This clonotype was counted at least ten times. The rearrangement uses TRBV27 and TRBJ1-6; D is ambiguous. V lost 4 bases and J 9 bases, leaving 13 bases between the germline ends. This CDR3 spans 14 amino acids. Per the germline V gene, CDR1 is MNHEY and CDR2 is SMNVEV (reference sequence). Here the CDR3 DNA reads TGTGCCAGCAGTTCTAACTCGTACGGTTCACCCCTCCACTTT. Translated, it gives CASSSNSYGSPLHF.

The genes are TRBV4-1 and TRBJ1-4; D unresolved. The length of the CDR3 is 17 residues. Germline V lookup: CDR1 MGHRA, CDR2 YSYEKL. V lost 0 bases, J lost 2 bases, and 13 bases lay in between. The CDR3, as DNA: TGCGCCAGCAGCCAAGATCGGGGATTGTCGACTAATGAAAAACTGTTTTTT. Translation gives CASSQDRGLSTNEKLFF.